This T cell receptor (beta chain) was recorded in a study of control samples from healthy donors and cancer patients. Germline V gene data show CDR1 as LGHNT and CDR2 as FRNRAP. V was pared by 1 base and J by 3 bases, with 7 bases between. The CDR3 spans 14 residues. Clones were sequenced by immunoSEQ multiplex PCR, and TCRdb holds only the in-frame ones, with some missing. This sample carries under 200,000 clones, 91% of them seen once, and the ten largest clones take about 1.4%. The rearrangement joins TRBV12-5 to TRBJ2-1; D not certain. The sequence was collected from a woman aged 25 to 45 in good health. Sequenced sample: blood. CDR3 residues: CASGLGRDYNEQFF. CDR3 in DNA: TGTGCTAGTGGTTTGGGTAGGGACTACAATGAGCAGTTCTTC.